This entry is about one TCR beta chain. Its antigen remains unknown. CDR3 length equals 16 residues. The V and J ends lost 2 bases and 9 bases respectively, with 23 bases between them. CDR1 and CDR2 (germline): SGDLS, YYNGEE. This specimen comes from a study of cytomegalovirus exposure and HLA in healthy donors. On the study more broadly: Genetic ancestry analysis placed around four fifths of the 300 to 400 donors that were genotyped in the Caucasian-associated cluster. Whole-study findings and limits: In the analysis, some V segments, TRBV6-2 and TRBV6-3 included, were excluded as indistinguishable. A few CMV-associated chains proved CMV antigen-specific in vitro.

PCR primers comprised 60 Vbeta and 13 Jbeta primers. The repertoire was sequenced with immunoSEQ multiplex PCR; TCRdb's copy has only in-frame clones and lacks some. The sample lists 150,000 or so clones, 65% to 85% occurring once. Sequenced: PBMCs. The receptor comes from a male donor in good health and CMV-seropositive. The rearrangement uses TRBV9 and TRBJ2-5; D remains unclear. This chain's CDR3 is CASSVASHYVRESQYF. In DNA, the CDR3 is TGTGCCAGCAGCGTTGCTTCTCACTACGTAAGAGAATCCCAGTACTTC.